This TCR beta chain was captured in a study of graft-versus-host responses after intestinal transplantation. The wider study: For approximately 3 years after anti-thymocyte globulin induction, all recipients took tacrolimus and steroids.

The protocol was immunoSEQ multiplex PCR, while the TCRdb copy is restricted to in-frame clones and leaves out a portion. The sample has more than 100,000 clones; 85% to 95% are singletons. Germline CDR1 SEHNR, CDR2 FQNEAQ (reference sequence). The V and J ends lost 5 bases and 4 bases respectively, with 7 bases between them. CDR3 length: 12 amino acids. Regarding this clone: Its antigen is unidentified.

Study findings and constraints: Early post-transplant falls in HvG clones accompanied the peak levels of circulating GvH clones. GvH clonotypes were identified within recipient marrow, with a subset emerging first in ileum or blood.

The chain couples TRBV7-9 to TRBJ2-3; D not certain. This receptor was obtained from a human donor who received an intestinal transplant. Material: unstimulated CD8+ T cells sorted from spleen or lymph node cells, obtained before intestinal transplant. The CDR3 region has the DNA TGTGCCAGCAGCCAAGGAGCAGATACGCAGTATTTT. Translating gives CASSQGADTQYF.